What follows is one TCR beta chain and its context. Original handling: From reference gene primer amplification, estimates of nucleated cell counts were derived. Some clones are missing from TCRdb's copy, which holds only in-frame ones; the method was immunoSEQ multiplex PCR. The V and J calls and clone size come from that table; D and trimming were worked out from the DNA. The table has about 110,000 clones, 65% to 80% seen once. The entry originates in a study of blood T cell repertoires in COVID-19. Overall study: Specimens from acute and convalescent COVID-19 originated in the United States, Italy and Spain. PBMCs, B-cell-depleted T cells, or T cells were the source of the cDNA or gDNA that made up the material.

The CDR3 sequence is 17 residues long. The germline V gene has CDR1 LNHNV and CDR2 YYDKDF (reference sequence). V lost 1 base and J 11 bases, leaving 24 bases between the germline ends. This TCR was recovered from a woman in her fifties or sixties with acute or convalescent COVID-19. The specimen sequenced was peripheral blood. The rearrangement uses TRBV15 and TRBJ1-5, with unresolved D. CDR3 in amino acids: CATSRGRAGKEPRTQHF. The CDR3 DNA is TGTGCCACCAGCAGAGGTAGGGCGGGGAAGGAGCCCAGGACCCAGCATTTT.